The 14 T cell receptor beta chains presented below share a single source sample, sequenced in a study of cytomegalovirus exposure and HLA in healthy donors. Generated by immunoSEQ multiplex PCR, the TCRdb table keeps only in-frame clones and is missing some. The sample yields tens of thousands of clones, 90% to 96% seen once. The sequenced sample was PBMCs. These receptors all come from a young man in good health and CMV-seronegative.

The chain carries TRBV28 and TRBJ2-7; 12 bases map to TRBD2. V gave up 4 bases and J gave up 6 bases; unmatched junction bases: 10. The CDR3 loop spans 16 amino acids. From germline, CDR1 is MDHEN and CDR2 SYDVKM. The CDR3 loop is CASSSTGLAGGGEQYF. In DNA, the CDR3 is TGTGCCAGCAGTTCGACCGGGCTAGCGGGAGGGGGCGAGCAGTACTTC.

The CDR3 loop reads CASSLPTRQANEQFF. The CDR3 nucleotides read TGTGCCAGCAGCTTGCCTACTCGCCAAGCTAATGAGCAGTTCTTC. The J gene is TRBJ2-1, the V gene TRBV5-6; D gene uncertain. Germline V gene lookup returns CDR1 SGHDT and CDR2 YYEEEE. With 1 base removed from V and 7 bases from J, the gap between germline ends came to 15 bases. This CDR3 is built from 15 residues.

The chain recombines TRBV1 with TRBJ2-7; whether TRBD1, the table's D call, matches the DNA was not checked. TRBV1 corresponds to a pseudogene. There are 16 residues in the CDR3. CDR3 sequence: CTSSQFGDSPPYEQYF. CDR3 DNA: TGCACCAGCAGCCAATTTGGGGACAGTCCTCCCTACGAGCAGTACTTC.

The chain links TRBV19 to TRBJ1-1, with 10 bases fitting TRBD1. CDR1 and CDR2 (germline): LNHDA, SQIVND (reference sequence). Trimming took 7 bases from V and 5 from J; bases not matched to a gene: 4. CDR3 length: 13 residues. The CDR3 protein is CASTRTGGTEAFF. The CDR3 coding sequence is TGTGCCAGTACCAGGACAGGGGGAACTGAAGCTTTCTTT.

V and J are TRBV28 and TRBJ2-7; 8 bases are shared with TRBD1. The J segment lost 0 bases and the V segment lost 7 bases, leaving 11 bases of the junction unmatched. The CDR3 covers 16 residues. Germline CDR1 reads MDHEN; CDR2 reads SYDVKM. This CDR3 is CASKKKAGTGSYEQYF. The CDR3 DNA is TGTGCCAGCAAAAAAAAGGCCGGGACAGGCTCCTACGAGCAGTACTTC.

CDR3 region: CASSYGLVVPQFF. CDR3 nucleotide sequence: TGTGCCAGCAGTTACGGACTAGTCGTCCCCCAGTTCTTC. V and J are TRBV2 and TRBJ2-1; 7 bases are shared with TRBD2. CDR1 is SNHLY and CDR2 is FYNNEI in the germline V gene. The ends lost 5 bases at V and 13 bases at J; junction bases unmatched: 11. This CDR3 comprises 13 residues.

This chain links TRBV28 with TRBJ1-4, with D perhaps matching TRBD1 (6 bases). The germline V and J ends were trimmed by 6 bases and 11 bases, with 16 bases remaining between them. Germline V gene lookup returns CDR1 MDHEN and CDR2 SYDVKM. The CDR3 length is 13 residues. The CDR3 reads CASSRGHLVKLFF. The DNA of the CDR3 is TGTGCCAGCAGCCGGGGACACCTCGTCAAACTGTTTTTT.

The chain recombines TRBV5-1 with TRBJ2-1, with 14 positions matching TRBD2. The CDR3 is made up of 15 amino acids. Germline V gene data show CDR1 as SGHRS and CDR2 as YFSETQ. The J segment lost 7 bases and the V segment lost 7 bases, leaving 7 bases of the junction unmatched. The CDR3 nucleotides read TGCGCCAGCGGACGACTAGCGGGAGGGGCAAATGAGCAGTTCTTC. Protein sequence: CASGRLAGGANEQFF.

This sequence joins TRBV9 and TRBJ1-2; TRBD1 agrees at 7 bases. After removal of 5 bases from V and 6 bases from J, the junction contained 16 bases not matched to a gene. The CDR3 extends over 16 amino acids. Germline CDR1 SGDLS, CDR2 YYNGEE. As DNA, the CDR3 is TGTGCCAGCAGTTCAAACCTATTCCAGGGGGAGCATGGCTACACCTTC. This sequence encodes CASSSNLFQGEHGYTF.

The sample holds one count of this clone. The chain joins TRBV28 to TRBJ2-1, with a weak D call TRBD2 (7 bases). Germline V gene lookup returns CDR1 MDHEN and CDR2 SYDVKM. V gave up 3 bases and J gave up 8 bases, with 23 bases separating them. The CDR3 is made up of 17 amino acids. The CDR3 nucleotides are TGTGCCAGCAGTTTCCGGACTAGTTTACCAGGGGCCTATGAGCAGTTCTTC. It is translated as CASSFRTSLPGAYEQFF.

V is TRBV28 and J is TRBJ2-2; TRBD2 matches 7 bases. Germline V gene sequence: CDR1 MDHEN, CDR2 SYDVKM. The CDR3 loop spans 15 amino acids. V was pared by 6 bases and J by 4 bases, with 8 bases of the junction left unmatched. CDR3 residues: CASSPPGRSTGELFF. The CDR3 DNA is TGTGCCAGCAGCCCCCCCGGGAGGAGCACCGGGGAGCTGTTTTTT.

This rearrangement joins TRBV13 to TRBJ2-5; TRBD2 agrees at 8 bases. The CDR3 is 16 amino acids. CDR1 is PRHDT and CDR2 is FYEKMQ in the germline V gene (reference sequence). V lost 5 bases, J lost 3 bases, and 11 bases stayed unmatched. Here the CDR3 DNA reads TGTGCCAGCAGCCCTCGAAACAGCGGGAGTGAAGAGACCCAGTACTTC. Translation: CASSPRNSGSEETQYF.

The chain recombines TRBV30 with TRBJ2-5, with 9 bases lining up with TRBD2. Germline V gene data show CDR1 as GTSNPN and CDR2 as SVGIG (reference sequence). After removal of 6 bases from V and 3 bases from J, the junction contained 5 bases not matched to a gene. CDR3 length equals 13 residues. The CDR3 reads CACVRGREETQYF. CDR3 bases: TGTGCCTGCGTGCGCGGGAGGGAAGAGACCCAGTACTTC.

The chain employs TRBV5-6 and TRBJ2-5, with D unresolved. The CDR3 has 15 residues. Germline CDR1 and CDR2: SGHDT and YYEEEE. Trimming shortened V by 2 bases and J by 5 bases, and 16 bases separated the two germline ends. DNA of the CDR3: TGTGCCAGCAGCTTTTTAGTGGGCTTCTTGGAGACCCAGTACTTC. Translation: CASSFLVGFLETQYF.